The 27 T cell receptor beta chains below all came from one sample that was sequenced in a study of blood T cell repertoires in COVID-19. Assay used: immunoSEQ multiplex PCR; TCRdb lists only in-frame clones, some missing. This sample has 250,000 to 300,000 clones, with about nine tenths found just once. Sequenced sample: PBMCs or T cells enriched from blood (not recorded which). The receptors stem from a woman in her 40s who had recovered from COVID-19.

V and J are TRBV5-5 and TRBJ1-2, with 10 bases that match TRBD1. With V trimmed by 5 bases and J by 7 bases, 8 bases remained unmatched. CDR1 SGHKS and CDR2 YYEKEE come from the germline V gene (reference sequence). There are 14 residues in the CDR3. The chain's CDR3 is CASRPGQGMSGYTF. The CDR3 DNA follows: TGTGCCAGCAGGCCGGGACAGGGGATGAGTGGCTACACCTTC.

The chain carries TRBV12-5 and TRBJ1-6; D uncertain. The CDR3 consists of 13 residues. Germline CDR1 reads LGHNT; CDR2 reads FRNRAP. The germline V and J ends were trimmed by 5 bases and 4 bases, with 6 bases remaining between them. The CDR3 nucleotides read TGTGCTAGTGGTACAGAGTATAATTCACCCCTCCACTTT. Translated: CASGTEYNSPLHF.

J is TRBJ1-2 and V is TRBV14; D unclear. CDR1 SGHDN and CDR2 FVKESK come from the germline V gene. V lost 3 bases and J lost 8, with 10 bases in between. This CDR3 is 12 amino acids long. This chain's CDR3 is CASSQIRSGYTF. The CDR3 region has the DNA TGTGCCAGCAGCCAGATTCGAAGCGGCTACACCTTC.

This clone was observed a single time. The chain has TRBV2 and TRBJ1-5; a weak D match, TRBD1 (5 bases). The CDR3 sequence is 13 residues long. V lost 3 bases and J 7 bases, leaving 10 bases between the germline ends. Germline loops: CDR1 SNHLY, CDR2 FYNNEI. The CDR3 protein is CASSDWGYQPQHF. CDR3 DNA: TGTGCCAGCAGTGATTGGGGCTACCAGCCCCAGCATTTT.

The chain joins TRBV3-1 (or the pseudogene TRBV3-2) to TRBJ2-7; a weak D match, TRBD1 (5 bases). This CDR3 has 12 residues. Between the trimmed V and J ends, which lost 1 base and 8 bases, there was a span of 9 bases. Germline V gene sequence: CDR1 LGHDT, CDR2 YNNKEL (reference sequence). CDR3 region: CASSQGQGKQYF. CDR3 nucleotides: TGTGCCAGCAGCCAAGGGCAGGGAAAGCAGTACTTC.

The chain recombines TRBV11-2 with TRBJ2-3, with TRBD2 as a possible D gene (6 bases). V was shortened by 4 bases and J by 6 bases, with 17 bases between the two germline ends. Germline CDR1 reads SGHAT; CDR2 reads FQNNGV. The CDR3 runs to 15 residues. CDR3 in DNA: TGTGCCAGCAGCTCAGGTGGGGGGTGGGTGGATACGCAGTATTTT. It encodes CASSSGGGWVDTQYF.

The chain links TRBV19 to TRBJ2-7; TRBD1 aligns across 9 bases. Trimming took 5 bases from V and 4 from J; bases not matched to a gene: 9. Germline V gives CDR1 LNHDA, CDR2 SQIVND (reference sequence). The CDR3 runs 15 residues. CDR3 sequence: CASSLQGALFYEQYF. The CDR3 nucleotides read TGTGCCAGTAGTCTACAGGGGGCGCTTTTTTACGAGCAGTACTTC.

A word on this clone: This same CDR3 is encoded by further DNA sequences in the sample. The chain links TRBV5-4 to TRBJ1-2, with TRBD1 matching 7 bases. With V trimmed by 0 bases and J by 4 bases, 3 bases remained unmatched. The CDR3 is 14 amino acids. The germline gives CDR1 SGHNT, CDR2 YYREEE (reference sequence). As DNA, the CDR3 is TGTGCCAGCAGCTTGGACAGGGGCCCCTATGGCTACACCTTC. This codes for CASSLDRGPYGYTF.

The chain links TRBV3-1 (or the pseudogene TRBV3-2) to TRBJ2-5; TRBD2 matches at 11 bases. The junction had 2 bases not matched to a gene; V was cut back by 0 bases and J by 2 bases. The CDR3 is 16 residues long. Germline CDR1 LGHDT, CDR2 YNNKEL (reference sequence). The CDR3 bases are TGTGCCAGCAGCCAAGATTCTAGCGGGGGGCAAGAGACCCAGTACTTC. It encodes CASSQDSSGGQETQYF.

The chain uses TRBV5-4 and TRBJ1-5, with D unclear. Deletions cut 0 bases from V and 4 bases from J, with 8 bases between. Looked up from germline, CDR1 is SGHNT and CDR2 is YYREEE (reference sequence). This CDR3 is 14 amino acids long. CDR3 residues: CASSLGLTNQPQHF. The CDR3 bases are TGTGCCAGCAGCTTGGGCCTAACTAATCAGCCCCAGCATTTT.

A single count supports this clone. The chain recombines TRBV6-2 or TRBV6-3 with TRBJ2-2; no clear D gene. The CDR3 loop spans 19 amino acids. Per the germline V gene, CDR1 is MNHEY and CDR2 is SVGEGT. Trimming stripped 5 bases from V and 0 bases from J, with 22 bases between. The CDR3 DNA follows: TGTGCCAGCAGTCTGGCCCGAAAGATCCCAACCTCGAACACCGGGGAGCTGTTTTTT. It encodes CASSLARKIPTSNTGELFF.

This clone was seen repeatedly, ten times or more. The gene calls are TRBV29-1 and TRBJ2-5; D is undetermined. V shed 4 bases and J shed 4 bases, with 10 bases lying between them. CDR1 and CDR2 from the germline V gene are SQVTM and ANQGSEA. This CDR3 region has 12 residues. The CDR3 region is CSVVTAVETQYF. The CDR3 DNA is TGCAGCGTTGTTACAGCCGTAGAGACCCAGTACTTC.

The V gene is TRBV12-3 or TRBV12-4, the J gene TRBJ1-5; unclear D gene. The CDR3 is 13 amino acids. V lost 3 bases and J 4 bases, leaving 7 bases between the germline ends. CDR3 in DNA: TGTGCCAGCAGTTTGGCCGGGAATCAGCCCCAGCATTTT. It codes for CASSLAGNQPQHF.

This clone came up a few times. This CDR3 is CASSLTGGTLSGYGYTF. CDR3 sequence (DNA): TGTGCCAGCAGCTTGACAGGGGGGACGTTATCGGGTTATGGCTACACCTTC. This rearrangement joins TRBV7-2 to TRBJ1-2, with TRBD1 identical over 9 bases. Germline V lookup: CDR1 SGHTA, CDR2 FQGNSA. V shed 3 bases and J 5 bases; nucleotides not matched to a gene: 13. This CDR3 spans 17 amino acids.

The chain joins TRBV2 to TRBJ2-7; TRBD1 matches 9 bases. The V and J ends lost 1 base and 2 bases, in that order; junction bases with no gene match: 3. Germline CDR1 and CDR2: SNHLY and FYNNEI. The CDR3 spans 15 residues. The CDR3 region has the DNA TGTGCCAGCAGTGAAGGGACAGGGGTTACCTACGAGCAGTACTTC. Protein: CASSEGTGVTYEQYF. The complete variable domain, with remaining parts taken from reference TRBV2 and TRBJ2-7, reads EPEVTQTPSHQVTQMGQEVILRCVPISNHLYFYWYRQILGQKVEFLVSFYNNEISEKSEIFDDQFSVERPDGSNFTLKIRSTKLEDSAMYFCASSEGTGVTYEQYFGPGTRLTVT.

This sequence joins TRBV9 and TRBJ2-1; 15 nucleotides align to TRBD2. The CDR3 is 18 amino acids. Trimming removed 4 bases from V and 9 bases from J; junction bases left unmatched: 14. Germline CDR1 reads SGDLS; CDR2 reads YYNGEE. CDR3: CASSLSRTSGGAVGEQFF. In DNA, the CDR3 is TGTGCCAGCAGCCTTTCACGGACTAGCGGGGGGGCAGTGGGTGAGCAGTTCTTC.

The chain couples TRBV2 to TRBJ2-5; TRBD1 is a possible D gene (6 bases). CDR3 length equals 18 residues. V gave up 2 bases and J gave up 2 bases, with 21 bases separating them. Looked up from germline, CDR1 is SNHLY and CDR2 is FYNNEI. The DNA of the CDR3 is TGTGCCAGCAGTGAAAACGGTCCGACAGGTAGGGGTCAAGAGACCCAGTACTTC. Protein product: CASSENGPTGRGQETQYF.

This chain connects TRBV30 to TRBJ1-6; a possible D gene is TRBD1 (6 bases). This CDR3 contains 14 residues. Germline V gives CDR1 GTSNPN, CDR2 SVGIG (reference sequence). The germline V and J ends were trimmed by 0 bases and 10 bases, with 13 bases remaining between them. The CDR3 loop is CAWSVLQGSSPLHF. CDR3 DNA sequence: TGTGCCTGGAGTGTACTGCAGGGGAGCTCACCCCTCCACTTT.

The chain has TRBV4-1 and TRBJ1-5, with TRBD1 as a possible D gene (5 bases). Germline assignment: CDR1 MGHRA and CDR2 YSYEKL. V was pared by 0 bases and J by 7 bases, with 16 bases between. The CDR3 loop spans 16 amino acids. The CDR3 nucleotides read TGCGCCAGCAGCCAAGATGGGGGGACCGGACGACAGCCCCAGCATTTT. Amino acid sequence: CASSQDGGTGRQPQHF.

The J gene is TRBJ2-7, the V gene TRBV19; 7 nucleotides agree with TRBD1. V was clipped by 5 bases and J by 5 bases; unmatched bases: 12. There are 15 residues in the CDR3. CDR1 is LNHDA, CDR2 SQIVND, per germline (reference sequence). CDR3 DNA sequence: TGTGCCAGTAGTTCCCGAAACAGGGGCCTTCACGAGCAGTACTTC. Translated, it gives CASSSRNRGLHEQYF.

The CDR3 loop is CASSPRQGGTGELFF. CDR3 coding DNA: TGTGCCAGCAGCCCCCGACAGGGTGGCACCGGGGAGCTGTTTTTT. The chain employs TRBV5-4 and TRBJ2-2; 7 bases align to TRBD1. V was pared by 4 bases and J by 4 bases, with 7 bases of the junction left unmatched. The CDR3 is made up of 15 amino acids. The germline CDR1 and CDR2 sequences are SGHNT and YYREEE (reference sequence).

A few counts support this clone. The chain combines TRBV30 with TRBJ1-1; the match to TRBD1 covers 9 bases. The CDR3 has 17 amino acids. Trimming cost V 2 bases and J 1 base; bases outside gene matches: 11. In germline, CDR1 is GTSNPN, CDR2 SVGIG (reference sequence). Here the CDR3 reads CAWSLLSGQGRNTEAFF. In nucleotides, the CDR3 is TGTGCCTGGAGTTTACTATCGGGACAGGGAAGGAACACTGAAGCTTTCTTT.

The genes are TRBV18 and TRBJ1-2; 8 bases agree with TRBD1. The ends lost 4 bases at V and 6 bases at J; junction bases unmatched: 4. This CDR3 comprises 13 residues. Germline assignment: CDR1 KGHSH and CDR2 LQKENI. The CDR3 DNA follows: TGTGCCAGCTCACAGACACAGGGGGATGGCTACACCTTC. Residues: CASSQTQGDGYTF.

The V and J genes are TRBV5-1 and TRBJ1-1; the match to TRBD1 covers 7 bases. V lost 4 bases, J lost 8 bases, and 5 bases stayed unmatched. CDR3 length: 12 residues. Germline V lookup: CDR1 SGHRS, CDR2 YFSETQ. This CDR3 reads CASSLRDREAFF. The CDR3 DNA reads TGCGCCAGCAGCCTCCGGGACAGAGAAGCTTTCTTT.

This chain uses TRBV27 with TRBJ2-4; TRBD2 is a possible D gene (5 bases). The V gene lost 0 bases and the J gene lost 14 bases, with 17 bases spanning the gap. This CDR3 has 14 amino acids. Germline V lookup: CDR1 MNHEY, CDR2 SMNVEV (reference sequence). The CDR3 DNA follows: TGTGCCAGCAGTTTATCCTCAGAGTGGCAGACTAAGTACTTC. This translates into CASSLSSEWQTKYF.

The chain carries TRBV5-1 and TRBJ1-2; 8 bases agree with TRBD1. The CDR3 is 16 residues long. Per germline, CDR1 SGHRS and CDR2 YFSETQ. V lost 4 bases, J lost 0 bases, and 8 bases stayed unmatched. CDR3 DNA sequence: TGCGCCAGCAGCGCGACTACAGGGGGGACTAACTATGGCTACACCTTC. It specifies CASSATTGGTNYGYTF.

This clone was counted a few times. The rearrangement links TRBV9 to TRBJ1-1; D may be TRBD1 (5 bases). V lost 3 bases, J lost 8 bases, and 11 bases lay in between. Looked up from germline, CDR1 is SGDLS and CDR2 is YYNGEE. The CDR3 covers 12 residues. The CDR3 DNA sequence: TGTGCCAGCAGCGCAGGGATAGGAGAAGCTTTCTTT. The encoded protein is CASSAGIGEAFF.